The 3 T cell receptor beta chains reported below all come from one sample, sequenced in a study of response to subunit inactivated influenza vaccine. TCRdb itself ran the RT-PCR reads through MiXCR, one entry per CDR3 protein. The sample has approximately 730,000 distinct CDR3 sequences; around 13% are singletons. The sample in question was PBMCs from blood, obtained 14 to 15 days before vaccination. The receptors were sampled from a man in his fifties or sixties who received an inactivated influenza vaccine.

This clonotype was seen a few times. V usage is TRBV27 and J usage is TRBJ1-6; D call uncertain. Germline loops: CDR1 MNHEY, CDR2 SMNVEV (reference sequence). Trimming removed 7 bases at V and 10 bases at J, with 11 bases between. This CDR3 region has 12 residues. The CDR3 DNA sequence: TGTGCCAGCACTACAGTAGGGTCACCCCTCCACTTT. This sequence encodes CASTTVGSPLHF.

The genes are TRBV10-3 and TRBJ2-7; D is unclear. The V and J ends lost 3 bases and 6 bases respectively, with 12 bases between them. This CDR3 comprises 13 residues. Germline CDR1 ENHRY, CDR2 SYGVKD. CDR3 bases: TGTGCCATCAGTGAAACCAGGACGCGCGAGCAGTACTTC. Residues: CAISETRTREQYF.

The genes are TRBV24-1 and TRBJ2-5; TRBD2 might be the D (6 bases). This CDR3 region has 16 residues. Germline V gene sequence: CDR1 KGHDR, CDR2 SFDVKD. Between the trimmed V and J ends, which lost 1 base and 2 bases, there was a span of 13 bases. Here the CDR3 reads CATSDLGAGVQETQYF. The CDR3 DNA is TGTGCCACCAGTGATTTAGGAGCGGGTGTACAAGAGACCCAGTACTTC.